The clone carrying this T cell receptor beta chain was counted once. Its specificity is unknown. This table comes from immunoSEQ multiplex PCR, and its TCRdb copy is limited to in-frame clones, with some not included. The data show under 35,000 clones, roughly four fifths seen once. The data derive from a study of T cells in narcolepsy. Study outcomes and limitations: Reportedly, autoreactive clonotypes were serially detected in patients' blood but not controls'. In some patient and control memory CD4+ samples, autoreactive clones were absent.

The CDR3 is 15 amino acids. The V gene lost 3 bases and the J gene lost 0 bases, with 9 bases spanning the gap. CDR1 is LNHDA and CDR2 is SQIVND in the germline V gene (reference sequence). V gene TRBV19 combines with J gene TRBJ1-5; D is unclear. This clonotype was sampled from a human donor in good health. The specimen sequenced was memory (CD45RA-) CD4+ T cells from blood. CDR3 protein: CASSMTGISNQPQHF. The CDR3 DNA reads as TGTGCCAGTAGTATGACGGGTATTAGCAATCAGCCCCAGCATTTT.